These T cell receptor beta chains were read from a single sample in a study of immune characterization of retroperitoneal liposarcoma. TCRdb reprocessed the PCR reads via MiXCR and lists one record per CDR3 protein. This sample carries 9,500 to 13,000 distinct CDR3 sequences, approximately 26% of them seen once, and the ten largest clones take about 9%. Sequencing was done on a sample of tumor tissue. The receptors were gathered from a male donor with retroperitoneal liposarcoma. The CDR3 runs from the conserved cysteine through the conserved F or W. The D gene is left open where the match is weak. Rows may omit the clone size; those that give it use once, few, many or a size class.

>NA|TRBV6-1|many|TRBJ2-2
TGTGCCAGCAGTCGGGACTTAATAAACACCGGGGAGCTGTTTTTT
CASSRDLINTGELFF
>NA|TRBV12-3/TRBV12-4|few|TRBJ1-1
TGTGCCAGCAGTAAATACTACGGACGGGGCGGTAGCACTGAAGCTTTCTTT
CASSKYYGRGGSTEAFF
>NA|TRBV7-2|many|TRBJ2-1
TGTGCCAGCAGCAGCTATCGGGAGAGCCCCTCCTACGAGCAGTTCTTC
CASSSYRESPSYEQFF
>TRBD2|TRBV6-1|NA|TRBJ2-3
TGTGCCAGCAGTGAAGTAGCGGGAGGAGCTGCCACAGATACGCAGTATTTT
CASSEVAGGAATDTQYF
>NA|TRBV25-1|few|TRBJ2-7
TGTGCCAGCAGTGAGGATGGCAGAGGGGTACACGAGCAGTACTTC
CASSEDGRGVHEQYF
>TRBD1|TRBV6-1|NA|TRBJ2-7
TGTGCCAGCAGTGGGGACAGGGGCGACGAGCAGTACTTC
CASSGDRGDEQYF
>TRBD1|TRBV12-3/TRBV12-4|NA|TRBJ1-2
TGTGCCAGCACCAGCGCAGGGGGGAGCCTTCATGGCTACACCTTC
CASTSAGGSLHGYTF
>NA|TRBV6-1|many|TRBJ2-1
TGTGCCAGCAACGCCGAGGGGTTTCAGTTCTTC
CASNAEGFQFF
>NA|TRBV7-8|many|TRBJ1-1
TGTGCCAGCAGCATAACCCGTGGAGGTGAAGCTTTCTTT
CASSITRGGEAFF
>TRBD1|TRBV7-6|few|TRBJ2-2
TGTGCCAGCAGACCCCGACAGGGGGGAGCCGGGGAGCTGTTTTTT
CASRPRQGGAGELFF
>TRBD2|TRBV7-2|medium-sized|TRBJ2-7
TGTGCCAGCAGCCGGACTAGCGACCACAATGAGCAGTACTTC
CASSRTSDHNEQYF
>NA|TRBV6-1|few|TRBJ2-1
TGTGCCAGCAGCAGGGAGTCCCAAAACTACGAGCAGTTCTTC
CASSRESQNYEQFF
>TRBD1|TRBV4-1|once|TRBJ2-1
TGCGCCAGCAGCCAAGATGGGACAGGGAGAGAGACCCAGTTCTTC
CASSQDGTGRETQFF
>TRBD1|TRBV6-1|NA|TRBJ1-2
TGTGCCAGCAGGAAAAGGGGGCAAGCAGGCTACACCTTC
CASRKRGQAGYTF
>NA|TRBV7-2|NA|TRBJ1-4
TGTGCCAGCAGCTTTAGTAGAACTAATGAAAAACTGTTTTTT
CASSFSRTNEKLFF
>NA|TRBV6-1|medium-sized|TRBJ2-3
TGTGCCAGCAGTTATAAGGGTAGGGGCACAGATACGCAGTATTTT
CASSYKGRGTDTQYF
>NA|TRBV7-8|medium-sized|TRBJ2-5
TGTGCCAGCAGCTTAGAGGGCCGGAGCCCGTTGGAGACCCAGTACTTC
CASSLEGRSPLETQYF
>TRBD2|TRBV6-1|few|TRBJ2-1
TGTGCCAGCAGATCCGGGGAGGGCGGTGGTGGCTCCTACAATGAGCAGTTCTTC
CASRSGEGGGGSYNEQFF
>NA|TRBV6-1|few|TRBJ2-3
TGTGCCAGCAGGAATGGACGGGGGAGCATTTTCACAGATACGCAGTATTTT
CASRNGRGSIFTDTQYF
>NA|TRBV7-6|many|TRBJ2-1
TGTGCCAGCAGGGGAGGTTCGCAGGGTACCGACTACGAGCAGTTCTTC
CASRGGSQGTDYEQFF
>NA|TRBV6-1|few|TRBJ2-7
TGTGCCAGCAAAGTCTCAGGCGGCGGGGATGAGCAGTACTTC
CASKVSGGGDEQYF
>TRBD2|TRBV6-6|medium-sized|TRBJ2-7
TGTGCCAGCAGTTACAGTGGTCTAGCGGGAGGGGGGGAGCAGTACTTC
CASSYSGLAGGGEQYF
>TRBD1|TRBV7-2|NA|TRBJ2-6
TGTGCCAGCAGCTTAGTTCAGGGGGCGCCTTACCTCTTTGGCAACGTCCTGACTTTC
CASSLVQGAPYLFGNVLTF
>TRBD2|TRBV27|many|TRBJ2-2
TGTGCCAGGGGAGGGAAGGCGCTCCGGACCGGGGAGCTGTTTTTT
CARGGKALRTGELFF
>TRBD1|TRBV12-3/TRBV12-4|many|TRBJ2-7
TGTGCCAGCAGATTCTACAGGGGCTATGACGAGCAGTACTTC
CASRFYRGYDEQYF
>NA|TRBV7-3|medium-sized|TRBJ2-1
TGTGCCAGCAGCTTAACCGGGGACAATGAGCAGTTCTTC
CASSLTGDNEQFF
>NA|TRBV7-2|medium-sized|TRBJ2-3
TGTGCCAGCAGCTTAGTCGGGGGAGATACGCAGTATTTT
CASSLVGGDTQYF
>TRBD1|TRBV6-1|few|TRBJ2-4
TGTGCCAGCAGTGAAGCAAACCGGGACAGGGGGTACTTC
CASSEANRDRGYF
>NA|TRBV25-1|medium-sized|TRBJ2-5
TGTGCCAGCAGTTCCGGGACTTCCCTAAACAATGAGCAGTACTTC
CASSSGTSLNNEQYF
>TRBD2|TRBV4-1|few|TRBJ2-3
TGCGCCAGCAGCCTCCGACTAGCGGGAAGCACAGATACGCAGTATTTT
CASSLRLAGSTDTQYF
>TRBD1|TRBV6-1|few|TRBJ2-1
TGTGCCAGCAGTTTACCGGACAGGGGAGGCTACGAGCAGTTCTTC
CASSLPDRGGYEQFF
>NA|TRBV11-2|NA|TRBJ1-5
TGTGCCAGCAGCCCCGGACGGGGGAGCAATCAGCCCCAGCATTTT
CASSPGRGSNQPQHF
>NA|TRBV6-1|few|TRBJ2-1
TGTGCCAGCAGTGAATCAACAGGGGGAGGGGATGAGCAGTTCTTC
CASSESTGGGDEQFF
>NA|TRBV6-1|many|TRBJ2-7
TGTGCCAGCAGCCCGGGGGACAATGAGCAGTACTTC
CASSPGDNEQYF
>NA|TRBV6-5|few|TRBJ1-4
TGTGCCAGCAGTTACTGGGGGGGGGAGGAAAAACTGTTTTTT
CASSYWGGEEKLFF
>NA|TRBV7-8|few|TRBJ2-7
TGTGCCAGCACGGGACGGGTATCCTACGAGCAGTACTTC
CASTGRVSYEQYF
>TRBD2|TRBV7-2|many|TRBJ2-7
TGTGCCAGCAGCTTAGCGGGGACTAGCTCCTACGAGCAGTACTTC
CASSLAGTSSYEQYF
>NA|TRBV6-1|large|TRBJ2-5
TGTGCCAGCAGTGAAGGGTCAGGGGCCCAAGAGACCCAGTACTTC
CASSEGSGAQETQYF
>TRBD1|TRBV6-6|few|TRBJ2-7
TGTGCCAGCAGTTACGGACAGGGGGCCTACGAGCAGTACTTC
CASSYGQGAYEQYF
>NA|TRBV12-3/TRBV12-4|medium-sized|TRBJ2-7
TGTGCCAGCAGCGTGGCTGGACTCTCCTACGAGCAGTACTTC
CASSVAGLSYEQYF
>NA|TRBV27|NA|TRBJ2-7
TGTGCCAGCAGTTTATCGGCGGTCTACGAGCAGTACTTC
CASSLSAVYEQYF
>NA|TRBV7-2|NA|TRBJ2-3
TGTGCCAGCAGCCCATCTAGCGAGAGGGCCTACGAGCAGTTCTTT
CASSPSSERAYEQFF
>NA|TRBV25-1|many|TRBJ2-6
TGTGCTTCTCGTAGTCATTCTGGGGCCAACGTCCTGACTTTC
CASRSHSGANVLTF
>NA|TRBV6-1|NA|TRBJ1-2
TGTGCCAGCAGTGAGACAGACACTAACTATGGCTACACCTTC
CASSETDTNYGYTF
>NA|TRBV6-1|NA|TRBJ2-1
TGTGCCAGCAGCCCCCGGGATCCGGTGGGGGAGACCCAGTTCTTC
CASSPRDPVGETQFF
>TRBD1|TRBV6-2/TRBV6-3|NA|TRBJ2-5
TGTGCCAGCACTAGACAGGGAAGGGAGACCCAGTACTTC
CASTRQGRETQYF
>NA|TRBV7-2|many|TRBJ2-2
TGTGCCAGCAGATTGGGGCCTGGGGAGCTGTTTTTT
CASRLGPGELFF
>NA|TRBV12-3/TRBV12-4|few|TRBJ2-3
TGTGCCAGCAGTTTAAGAGATACGCAGTATTTT
CASSLRDTQYF
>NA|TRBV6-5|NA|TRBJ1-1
TGTGCCAGCAGACCGGGACATCTTTATTTTAACACTGAAGCTTTCTTT
CASRPGHLYFNTEAFF
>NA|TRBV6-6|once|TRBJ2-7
TGTGCCAGCAGCGGCCTTCCTCCCTACGAGCAGTACTTC
CASSGLPPYEQYF